A single sample is the source of the 9 T cell receptor beta chains below, sequenced in a study of blood T cell repertoires in COVID-19. This table comes from immunoSEQ multiplex PCR, and its TCRdb copy is limited to in-frame clones, with some not included. The sample shows about 55,000 clones, 82% of them seen only once. Sequenced: peripheral blood. The receptors shown here come from an elderly man with COVID-19, enrolled during active disease.

The chain couples TRBV28 to TRBJ1-5; possibly TRBD1 for D (6 bases). Germline lookup yields CDR1 MDHEN and CDR2 SYDVKM. The CDR3 contains 17 residues. Trimming removed 2 bases at V and 2 bases at J, with 16 bases between. CDR3 nucleotide sequence: TGTGCCAGCAGTTTAAGTGGGACCGGGGGGCGCAATCAGCCCCAGCATTTT. Its translation is CASSLSGTGGRNQPQHF.

This clone has a handful of counts. This sequence joins TRBV6-2 or TRBV6-3 and TRBJ2-2; D remains unclear. The CDR3 is made up of 14 amino acids. CDR1 MNHEY and CDR2 SVGEGT come from the germline V gene. Trimming stripped 0 bases from V and 6 bases from J, with 8 bases between. The CDR3 DNA sequence: TGTGCCAGCAGTTACTCCAGTCAGGCCGGGGAGCTGTTTTTT. This sequence encodes CASSYSSQAGELFF.

Only one count was recorded for this clone. The rearrangement joins TRBV12-3 or TRBV12-4 to TRBJ2-1; TRBD2 might be the D (6 bases). Trimming pared 3 bases from V and 12 bases from J, leaving 15 bases between. The CDR3 totals 13 residues. The CDR3 is CASSFGRGRGQFF. DNA of the CDR3: TGTGCCAGCAGTTTTGGCCGAGGGCGGGGGCAGTTCTTC.

A remark on this clone: Because it lacks the conserved phenylalanine or tryptophan at the end, this CDR3 is likely a read error. The DNA is omitted, as the CDR3 cannot be located on it reliably, and the CDR3 follows TCRdb's listing. The rearrangement joins TRBV10-3 to TRBJ2-7; TRBD1, the D gene given by the table, was not confirmed from the DNA. CDR1 and CDR2 (germline): ENHRY, SYGVKD. The CDR3 length is 11 residues, termini included. This CDR3 reads CAISDHRQGSL.

The chain joins TRBV5-1 to TRBJ2-6; D gene uncertain. In germline, CDR1 is SGHRS, CDR2 YFSETQ. This CDR3 comprises 15 residues. The germline V and J ends were trimmed by 1 base and 0 bases, with 5 bases remaining between them. CDR3 residues: CASSLRSSGANVLTF. The CDR3 region has the DNA TGCGCCAGCAGCTTGAGGAGCTCTGGGGCCAACGTCCTGACTTTC. Using reference TRBV5-1 and TRBJ2-6 for the parts outside the CDR3, the full variable domain is KAGVTQTPRYLIKTRGQQVTLSCSPISGHRSVSWYQQTPGQGLQFLFEYFSETQRNKGNFPGRFSGRQFSNSRSEMNVSTLELGDSALYLCASSLRSSGANVLTFGAGSRLTVL.

This clone appeared once. This chain joins TRBV7-2 and TRBJ2-3, with TRBD2 matching over 13 bases. CDR3 size: 17 residues. Germline V CDR1 and CDR2: SGHTA, FQGNSA. J lost 0 bases, V lost 5 bases, and 5 bases had no gene match. The CDR3 sequence: CASSRTSGGTSTDTQYF. The DNA for the CDR3 is TGTGCCAGCAGCCGGACTAGCGGGGGTACTAGCACAGATACGCAGTATTTT. Using reference TRBV7-2 and TRBJ2-3 for the parts outside the CDR3, the full variable domain is GAGVSQSPSNKVTEKGKDVELRCDPISGHTALYWYRQSLGQGLEFLIYFQGNSAPDKSGLPSDRFSAERTGGSVSTLTIQRTQQEDSAVYLCASSRTSGGTSTDTQYFGPGTRLTVL.

V is TRBV18 and J is TRBJ2-5; D may be TRBD2 (6 bases). V lost 1 base to trimming and J lost 5 bases, with 14 bases between them. Germline CDR1 is KGHSH and CDR2 is LQKENI. The CDR3 totals 15 residues. In DNA form, the CDR3 reads TGTGCCAGCTCACCACTTAGCCTGGAGGGGGAGACCCAGTACTTC. Translated, it gives CASSPLSLEGETQYF.

This clone was counted between two and nine times. CDR3 loop: CASSSAQGLAGITGELFF. The CDR3 nucleotides are TGTGCCAGCAGCAGTGCCCAAGGACTAGCGGGAATCACCGGGGAGCTGTTTTTT. The genes are TRBV5-5 and TRBJ2-2; TRBD2 matches at 12 bases. V shed 4 bases and J 4 bases; nucleotides not matched to a gene: 11. The germline V gene has CDR1 SGHKS and CDR2 YYEKEE (reference sequence). The CDR3 is 18 residues long.

The V and J genes are TRBV19 and TRBJ2-3; 7 bases agree with TRBD1. The germline CDR1 and CDR2 sequences are LNHDA and SQIVND (reference sequence). Germline trimming cut 5 bases from V and 5 bases from J; bases unmatched to any gene: 7. The CDR3 runs to 14 residues. The CDR3 sequence is CASSRQGSGDTQYF. The DNA of the CDR3 is TGTGCCAGTAGTCGACAGGGAAGTGGAGATACGCAGTATTTT.